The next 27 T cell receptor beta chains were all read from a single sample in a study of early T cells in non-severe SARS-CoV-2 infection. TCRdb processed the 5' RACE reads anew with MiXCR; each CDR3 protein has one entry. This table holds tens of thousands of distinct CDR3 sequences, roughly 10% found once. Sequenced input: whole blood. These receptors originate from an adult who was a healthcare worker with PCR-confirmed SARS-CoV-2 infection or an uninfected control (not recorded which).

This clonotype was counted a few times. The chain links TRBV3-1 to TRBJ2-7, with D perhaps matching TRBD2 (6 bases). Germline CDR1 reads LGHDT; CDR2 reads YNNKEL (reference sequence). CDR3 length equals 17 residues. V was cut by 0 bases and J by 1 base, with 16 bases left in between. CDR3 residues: CASSQDLSAGLSYEQYF. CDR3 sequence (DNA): TGTGCCAGCAGCCAAGATTTGTCGGCGGGACTTTCCTACGAGCAGTACTTC.

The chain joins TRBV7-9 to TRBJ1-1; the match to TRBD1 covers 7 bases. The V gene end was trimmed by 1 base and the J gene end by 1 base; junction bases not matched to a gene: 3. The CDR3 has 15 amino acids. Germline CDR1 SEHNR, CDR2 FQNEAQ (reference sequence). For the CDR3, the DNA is TGTGCCAGCAGCTTAGAAGCAGGGGGGAACACTGAAGCTTTCTTT. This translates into CASSLEAGGNTEAFF.

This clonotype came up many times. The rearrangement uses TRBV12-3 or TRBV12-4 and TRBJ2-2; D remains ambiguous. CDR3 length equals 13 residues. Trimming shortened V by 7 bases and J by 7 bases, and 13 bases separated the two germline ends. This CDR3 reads CASNPGPSGELFF. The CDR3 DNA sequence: TGTGCCAGCAACCCAGGACCGAGCGGGGAGCTGTTTTTT.

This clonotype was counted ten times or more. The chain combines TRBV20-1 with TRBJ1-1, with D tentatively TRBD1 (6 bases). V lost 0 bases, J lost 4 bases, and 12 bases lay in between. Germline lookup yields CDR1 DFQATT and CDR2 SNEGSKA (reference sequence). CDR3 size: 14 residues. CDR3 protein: CSARDRQDLTEAFF. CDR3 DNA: TGCAGTGCTAGAGATAGACAGGACCTCACTGAAGCTTTCTTT.

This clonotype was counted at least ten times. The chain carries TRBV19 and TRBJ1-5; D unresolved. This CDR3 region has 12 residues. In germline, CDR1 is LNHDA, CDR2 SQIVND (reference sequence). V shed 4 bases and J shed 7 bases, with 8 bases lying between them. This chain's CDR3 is CASSSQRQPQHF. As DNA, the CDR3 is TGTGCCAGTAGTAGTCAAAGGCAGCCCCAGCATTTT.

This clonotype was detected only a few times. CDR3 amino acids: CASSLVGQGAYEQYF. DNA of the CDR3: TGTGCCAGCAGCTTAGTCGGACAGGGTGCCTACGAGCAGTACTTC. This rearrangement joins TRBV7-2 to TRBJ2-7; TRBD1 matches at 8 bases. Germline V gene sequence: CDR1 SGHTA, CDR2 FQGNSA. The CDR3 is made up of 15 amino acids. Trimming removed 1 base from V and 2 bases from J; junction bases left unmatched: 4.

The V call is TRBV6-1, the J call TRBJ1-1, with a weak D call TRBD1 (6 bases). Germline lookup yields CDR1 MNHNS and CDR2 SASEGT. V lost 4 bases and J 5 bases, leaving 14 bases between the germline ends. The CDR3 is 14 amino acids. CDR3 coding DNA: TGTGCCAGCAGTGGAGAGGGGGGCGTGACTGAAGCTTTCTTT. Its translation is CASSGEGGVTEAFF.

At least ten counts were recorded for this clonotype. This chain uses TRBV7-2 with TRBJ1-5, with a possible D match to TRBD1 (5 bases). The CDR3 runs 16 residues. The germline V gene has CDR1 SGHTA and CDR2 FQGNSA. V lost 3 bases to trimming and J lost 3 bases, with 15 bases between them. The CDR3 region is CASSLRGASFNQPQHF. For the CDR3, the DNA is TGTGCCAGCAGCTTGCGGGGCGCCTCTTTCAATCAGCCCCAGCATTTT.

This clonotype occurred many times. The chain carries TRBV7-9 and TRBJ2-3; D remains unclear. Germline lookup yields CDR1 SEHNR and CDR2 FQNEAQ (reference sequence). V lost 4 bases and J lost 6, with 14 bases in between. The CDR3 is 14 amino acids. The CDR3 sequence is CASSSPAPLDTQYF. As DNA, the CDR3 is TGTGCCAGCAGCTCCCCCGCCCCGCTGGATACGCAGTATTTT.

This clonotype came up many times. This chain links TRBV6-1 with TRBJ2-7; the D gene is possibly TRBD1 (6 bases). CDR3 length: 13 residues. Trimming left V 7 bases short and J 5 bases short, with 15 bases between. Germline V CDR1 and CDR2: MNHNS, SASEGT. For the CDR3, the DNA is TGTGCCAGCATGGGTACAGGGATGAACGAGCAGTACTTC. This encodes CASMGTGMNEQYF.

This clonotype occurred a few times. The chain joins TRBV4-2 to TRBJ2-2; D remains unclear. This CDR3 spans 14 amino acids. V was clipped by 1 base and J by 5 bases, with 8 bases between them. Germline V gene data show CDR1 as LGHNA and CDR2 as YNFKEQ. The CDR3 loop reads CASSQALSTGELFF. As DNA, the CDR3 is TGTGCCAGCAGCCAAGCTTTGAGTACCGGGGAGCTGTTTTTT.

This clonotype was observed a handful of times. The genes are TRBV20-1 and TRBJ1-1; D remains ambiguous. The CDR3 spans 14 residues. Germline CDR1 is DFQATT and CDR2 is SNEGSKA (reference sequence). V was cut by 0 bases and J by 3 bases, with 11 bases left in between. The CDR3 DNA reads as TGCAGTGCTAGAGATAGGGTAACGCACACTGAAGCTTTCTTT. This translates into CSARDRVTHTEAFF.

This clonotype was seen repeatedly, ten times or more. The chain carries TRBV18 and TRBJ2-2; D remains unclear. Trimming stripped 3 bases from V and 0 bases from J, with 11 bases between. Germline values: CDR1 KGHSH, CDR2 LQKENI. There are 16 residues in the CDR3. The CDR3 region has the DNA TGTGCCAGCTCACCCTCTCGGGTGCCGAACACCGGGGAGCTGTTTTTT. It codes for CASSPSRVPNTGELFF.

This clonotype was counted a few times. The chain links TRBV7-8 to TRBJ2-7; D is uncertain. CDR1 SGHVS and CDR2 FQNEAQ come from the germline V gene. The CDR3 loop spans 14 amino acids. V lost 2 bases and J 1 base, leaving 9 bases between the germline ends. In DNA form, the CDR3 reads TGTGCCAGCAGCTTATACTCTGTTTCCTACGAGCAGTACTTC. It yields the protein CASSLYSVSYEQYF.

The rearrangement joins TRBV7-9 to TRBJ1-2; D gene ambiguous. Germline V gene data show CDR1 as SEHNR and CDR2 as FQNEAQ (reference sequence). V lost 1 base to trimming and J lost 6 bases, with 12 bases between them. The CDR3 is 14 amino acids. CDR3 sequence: CASSLGYPIDGYTF. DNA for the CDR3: TGTGCCAGCAGCTTAGGCTACCCCATTGATGGCTACACCTTC.

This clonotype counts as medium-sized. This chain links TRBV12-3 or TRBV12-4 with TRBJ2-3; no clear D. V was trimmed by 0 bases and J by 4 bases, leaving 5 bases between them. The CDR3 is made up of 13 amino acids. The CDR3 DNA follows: TGTGCCAGCAGTTTAGCCCCATCAGATACGCAGTATTTT. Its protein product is CASSLAPSDTQYF.

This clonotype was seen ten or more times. The CDR3 DNA sequence: TGTGCCAGCAGCCAATTCCAAGGGGCTGGCGAGCAGTACTTC. Translation gives CASSQFQGAGEQYF. The chain is built from TRBV3-1 and TRBJ2-7; weak D call: TRBD1 (5 bases). Per germline, CDR1 LGHDT and CDR2 YNNKEL (reference sequence). CDR3 size: 14 residues. V dropped 2 bases and J dropped 6 bases, with 14 bases sitting between them.

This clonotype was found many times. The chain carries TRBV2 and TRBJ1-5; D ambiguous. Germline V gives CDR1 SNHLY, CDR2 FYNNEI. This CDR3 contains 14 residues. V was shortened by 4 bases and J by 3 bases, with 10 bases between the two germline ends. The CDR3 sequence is CASSAKQSNQPQHF. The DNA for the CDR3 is TGTGCCAGCAGTGCTAAACAGTCCAATCAGCCCCAGCATTTT. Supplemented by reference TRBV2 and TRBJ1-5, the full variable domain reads EPEVTQTPSHQVTQMGQEVILRCVPISNHLYFYWYRQILGQKVEFLVSFYNNEISEKSEIFDDQFSVERPDGSNFTLKIRSTKLEDSAMYFCASSAKQSNQPQHFGDGTRLSIL.

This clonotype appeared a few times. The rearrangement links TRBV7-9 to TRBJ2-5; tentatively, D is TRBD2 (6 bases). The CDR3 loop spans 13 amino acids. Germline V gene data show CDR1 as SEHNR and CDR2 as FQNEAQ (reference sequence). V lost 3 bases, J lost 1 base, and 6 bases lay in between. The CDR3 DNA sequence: TGTGCCAGCAGCTTCGGGAGCCAAGAGACCCAGTACTTC. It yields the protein CASSFGSQETQYF. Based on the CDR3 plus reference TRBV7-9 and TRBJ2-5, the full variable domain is DTGVSQNPRHKITKRGQNVTFRCDPISEHNRLYWYRQTLGQGPEFLTYFQNEAQLEKSRLLSDRFSAERPKGSFSTLEIQRTEQGDSAMYLCASSFGSQETQYFGPGTRLLVL.

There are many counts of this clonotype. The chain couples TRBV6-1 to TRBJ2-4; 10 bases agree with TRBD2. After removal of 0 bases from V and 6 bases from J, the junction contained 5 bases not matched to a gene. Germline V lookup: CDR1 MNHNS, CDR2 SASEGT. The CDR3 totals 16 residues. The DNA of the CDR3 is TGTGCCAGCAGTGAAGCGAGTGCTAGCGGGAGAAACATTCAGTACTTC. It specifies CASSEASASGRNIQYF.

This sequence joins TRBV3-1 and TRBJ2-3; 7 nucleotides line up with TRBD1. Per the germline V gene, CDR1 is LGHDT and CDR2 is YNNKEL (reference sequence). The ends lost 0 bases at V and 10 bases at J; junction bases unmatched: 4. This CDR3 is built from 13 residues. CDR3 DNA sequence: TGTGCCAGCAGCCAAGAAAACAGGGGCGCGCAGTATTTT. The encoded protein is CASSQENRGAQYF.

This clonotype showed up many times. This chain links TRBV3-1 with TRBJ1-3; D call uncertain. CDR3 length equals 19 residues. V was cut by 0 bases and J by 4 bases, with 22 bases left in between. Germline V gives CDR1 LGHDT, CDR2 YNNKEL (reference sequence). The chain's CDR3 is CASSQDYASEQPRGNTIYF. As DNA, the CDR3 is TGTGCCAGCAGCCAAGACTACGCTTCTGAGCAGCCCCGGGGAAACACCATATATTTT.

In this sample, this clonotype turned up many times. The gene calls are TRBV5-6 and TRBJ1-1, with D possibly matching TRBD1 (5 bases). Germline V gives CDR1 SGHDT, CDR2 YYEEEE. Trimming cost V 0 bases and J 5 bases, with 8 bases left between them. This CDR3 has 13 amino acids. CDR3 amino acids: CASSLDWGTEAFF. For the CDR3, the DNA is TGTGCCAGCAGCTTGGATTGGGGGACTGAAGCTTTCTTT.

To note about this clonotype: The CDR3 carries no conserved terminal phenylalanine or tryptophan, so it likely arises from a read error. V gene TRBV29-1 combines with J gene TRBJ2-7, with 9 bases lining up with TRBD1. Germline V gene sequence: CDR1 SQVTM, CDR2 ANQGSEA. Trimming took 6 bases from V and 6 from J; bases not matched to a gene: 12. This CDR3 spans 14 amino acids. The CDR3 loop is CSVAEGQGKVEQYS. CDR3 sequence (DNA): TGCAGCGTCGCTGAGGGACAGGGTAAGGTCGAGCAGTACTCC.

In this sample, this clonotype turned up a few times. CDR3: CASSPSTGANTGELFF. The DNA for the CDR3 is TGTGCCAGCAGTCCGAGTACAGGGGCGAACACCGGGGAGCTGTTTTTT. The V gene is TRBV28, the J gene TRBJ2-2; TRBD1 agrees at 7 bases. Germline V gives CDR1 MDHEN, CDR2 SYDVKM. J was trimmed by 0 bases and V by 5 bases; bases with no gene match: 6. CDR3 length: 16 amino acids. The variable domain in full, completed from reference TRBV28 and TRBJ2-2, reads DVKVTQSSRYLVKRTGEKVFLECVQDMDHENMFWYRQDPGLGLRLIYFSYDVKMKEKGDIPEGYSVSREKKERFSLILESASTNQTSMYLCASSPSTGANTGELFFGEGSRLTVL.

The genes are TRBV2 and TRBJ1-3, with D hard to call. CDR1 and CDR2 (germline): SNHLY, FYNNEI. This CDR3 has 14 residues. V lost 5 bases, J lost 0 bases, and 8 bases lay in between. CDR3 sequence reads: CASSRANSGNTIYF. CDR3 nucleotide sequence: TGTGCCAGCAGTCGGGCTAACTCTGGAAACACCATATATTTT.

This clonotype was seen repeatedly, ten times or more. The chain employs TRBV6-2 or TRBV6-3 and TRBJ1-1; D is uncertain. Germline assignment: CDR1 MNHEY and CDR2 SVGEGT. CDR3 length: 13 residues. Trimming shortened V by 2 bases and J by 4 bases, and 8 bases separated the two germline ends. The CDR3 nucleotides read TGTGCCAGCAGTTACATTTATACCACTGAAGCTTTCTTT. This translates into CASSYIYTTEAFF.